This entry describes one T cell receptor beta chain. The sample is drawn from a study of blood T cell repertoires in COVID-19. Whole-study context: The samples span acute and convalescent COVID-19 from the United States, Italy and Spain. Sources were T cells, B-cell-depleted T cells, or PBMCs; the material itself was cDNA or gDNA.

Data came from immunoSEQ multiplex PCR; TCRdb stores just in-frame clones and leaves some out. The table shows some 260,000 clones, with about three quarters occurring only once. The V gene's germline CDR1 is SGHRS and CDR2 YFSETQ. The CDR3 contains 14 residues. V lost 0 bases, J lost 9 bases, and 13 bases lay in between. The sample comprised peripheral blood. The receptor's source is a woman over 75 with acute or convalescent COVID-19. The gene calls are TRBV5-1 and TRBJ2-1; perhaps TRBD2 as D (5 bases). The CDR3 DNA follows: TGCGCCAGCAGCTTGGAGGTGGTAGGGAGTGAGCAGTTCTTC. This translates into CASSLEVVGSEQFF.